This T cell receptor beta chain was retrieved from a study of coeliac disease. The CDR3 length is 13 residues. Germline V gene sequence: CDR1 MDHEN, CDR2 SYDVKM. The V end was cut by 5 bases, the J end by 6 bases, with 13 bases between. Repertoires were generated with immunoSEQ multiplex PCR, while TCRdb's copy carries only in-frame clones and drops some. Of roughly 370 clones in the sample, 63% were seen once. The J gene is TRBJ1-1, the V gene TRBV28, with D perhaps matching TRBD1 (5 bases). Source material: intraepithelial lymphocytes from the gut. The source of this sequence is a woman in her 50s with celiac disease on a gluten-free diet. CDR3 bases: TGTGCCAGCAGTCGGGGGGAAGTGGCTGAAGCTTTCTTT. Protein: CASSRGEVAEAFF.